These 17 T cell receptor beta chains came from one sample sequenced in a study of T cells in Graves' hyperthyroidism and ophthalmopathy. Amplified TCR beta CDR3 regions came from RNA transcripts. The HTBI primer set served for first-round RT-PCR of the TCR CDR3. TCRdb used MiXCR to reprocess the multiplex PCR reads, holding one entry per CDR3 protein. Of roughly 510,000 distinct CDR3 sequences listed, over 45% are singletons. Sequenced: peripheral blood or thyroid tissue (not recorded which). The origin of the receptors is an adult woman with Graves' disease, either hyperthyroidism or ophthalmopathy (not recorded which).

This rearrangement joins TRBV7-9 to TRBJ1-2, with 11 bases lining up with TRBD1. The J segment lost 6 bases and the V segment lost 4 bases, leaving 7 bases of the junction unmatched. The CDR3 covers 15 residues. Germline V gene sequence: CDR1 SEHNR, CDR2 FQNEAQ (reference sequence). DNA for the CDR3: TGTGCCAGCAGCTCCTCGGGACAGGGGGTCGATGGCTACACCTTC. This gives the protein CASSSSGQGVDGYTF.

Notes on this clonotype: A junction boundary mismatches the germline segment, possibly from a read error. The chain couples TRBV5-1 to TRBJ2-6, with D perhaps TRBD1 or TRBD2 (5 bases each). Germline V gene lookup returns CDR1 SGHRS and CDR2 YFSETQ. This CDR3 is built from 14 residues. CDR3 nucleotide sequence: TGCGCCAGCAGCTTGGAACCGGGGCCCAAGGTCCTGACTTTC. This gives the protein CASSLEPGPKVLTF.

This clonotype was detected only a few times. The DNA for the CDR3 is TGTGCCAGCAGTCCTCGCCCTGGTGGCTACACCTTC. Translated, it gives CASSPRPGGYTF. The genes are TRBV12-3 or TRBV12-4 and TRBJ1-2; D unresolved. The CDR3 contains 12 residues. V gave up 5 bases and J gave up 7 bases, with 11 bases separating them.

The chain is built from TRBV12-3 or TRBV12-4 and TRBJ1-5; unclear D gene. The CDR3 extends over 15 amino acids. The V end lost 4 bases, the J end lost 0 bases, and 10 bases lay between the germline ends. CDR3 nucleotides: TGTGCCAGCAGTTATACGCCGGATAGCAATCAGCCCCAGCATTTT. This translates into CASSYTPDSNQPQHF.

The rearrangement uses TRBV29-1 and TRBJ1-3, with a possible D match to TRBD1 (6 bases). Germline V lookup: CDR1 SQVTM, CDR2 ANQGSEA. The V and J ends lost 2 bases and 3 bases respectively, with 20 bases between them. CDR3 length: 17 residues. This CDR3 is CSVEKFSWTAGGNTIYF. The CDR3 bases are TGCAGCGTTGAAAAGTTTTCTTGGACAGCTGGTGGAAACACCATATATTTT.

This clonotype appeared many times. The CDR3 protein is CASSISGSRAEKLFF. The DNA for the CDR3 is TGTGCCAGTAGTATCTCTGGGTCGAGGGCTGAAAAACTGTTTTTT. This chain links TRBV19 with TRBJ1-4, with unresolved D. Trimming cost V 3 bases and J 7 bases, with 15 bases left between them. CDR1 is LNHDA and CDR2 is SQIVND in the germline V gene (reference sequence). This CDR3 region has 15 residues.

The chain joins TRBV15 to TRBJ2-5; no clear D. Trimming stripped 5 bases from V and 2 bases from J, with 12 bases between. CDR3 length: 14 residues. Germline CDR1 and CDR2: LNHNV and YYDKDF (reference sequence). CDR3 DNA: TGTGCCACCAGCCTAAGAGCGCGACAAGAGACCCAGTACTTC. It encodes CATSLRARQETQYF.

The chain couples TRBV5-1 to TRBJ1-2; 8 bases are shared with TRBD1. The CDR3 sequence is 12 residues long. Per germline, CDR1 SGHRS and CDR2 YFSETQ. V shed 4 bases and J 7 bases; nucleotides not matched to a gene: 3. The DNA of the CDR3 is TGCGCCAGCAGCCAGGGGGCGGTTGGCTACACCTTC. Encoded protein: CASSQGAVGYTF.

The gene calls are TRBV24-1 and TRBJ2-5; 12 nucleotides agree with TRBD2. V gave up 7 bases and J gave up 5 bases; unmatched junction bases: 7. CDR3 length equals 15 residues. CDR1 is KGHDR and CDR2 is SFDVKD in the germline V gene. The CDR3 protein is CATRETSGSSETQYF. CDR3 coding DNA: TGTGCCACCAGGGAGACTAGCGGGAGTTCGGAGACCCAGTACTTC.

This clonotype was seen repeatedly, ten times or more. A read error is likely, as this CDR3 ends without the conserved phenylalanine or tryptophan. Because the CDR3's place on the DNA is in doubt, the DNA is left out and the CDR3 is given as listed by TCRdb. The gene calls are TRBV29-1 and TRBJ1-1. Germline CDR1 SQVTM, CDR2 ANQGSEA. The CDR3 is 10 residues long, counting both termini. CDR3 sequence reads: CSVEARRETL.

Remarks on this clonotype: A read error may be the cause here, since a much bigger clone is one base away. The rearrangement uses TRBV5-4 and TRBJ1-1, with D possibly TRBD1 on 5 matching bases. Germline loops: CDR1 SGHNT, CDR2 YYREEE (reference sequence). Deletions cut 2 bases from V and 7 bases from J, with 15 bases between. This CDR3 is built from 14 residues. The CDR3, as DNA: TGTGCCAGCAGCTTTTGGGGCGGGATATTTGAAGCTTTCTTT. It is translated as CASSFWGGIFEAFF.

Concerning this clonotype itself: A read error is possible here, since a much larger clone lies one base away. The rearrangement joins TRBV10-3 to TRBJ1-5, with D possibly matching TRBD1 (6 bases). The CDR3 runs 15 residues. Trimming left V 2 bases short and J 2 bases short, with 10 bases between. The germline CDR1 and CDR2 sequences are ENHRY and SYGVKD. CDR3 sequence (DNA): TGTGCCATCAGTGAGAGGGCAGGGGGCAATCAGCCCCAGCATTTT. Its protein product is CAISERAGGNQPQHF.

This clonotype has ten or more counts. The DNA for the CDR3 is TGTGCCAGCAGTTACGTAACAGGCTACGAGCAGTACTTC. Translated, it gives CASSYVTGYEQYF. V gene TRBV6-5 combines with J gene TRBJ2-7; D may be TRBD1 (5 bases). V lost 2 bases and J 3 bases, leaving 8 bases between the germline ends. This CDR3 is built from 13 residues. Germline V CDR1 and CDR2: MNHEY, SVGAGI.

This clonotype was seen repeatedly, ten times or more. The chain is built from TRBV15 and TRBJ1-1; D unclear. V dropped 8 bases and J dropped 4 bases, with 14 bases sitting between them. Germline V CDR1 and CDR2: LNHNV, YYDKDF (reference sequence). The CDR3 contains 13 residues. CDR3 sequence: CATGPWRSTEAFF. CDR3 in DNA: TGTGCCACCGGACCGTGGAGGAGCACTGAAGCTTTCTTT.

For this clonotype: This may arise from a read error, as a much more abundant clone is one base away. The V and J genes are TRBV9 and TRBJ2-7; 8 bases agree with TRBD1. This CDR3 has 13 residues. V was pared by 4 bases and J by 2 bases, with 2 bases of the junction left unmatched. Germline-derived CDR1 and CDR2 are SGDLS and YYNGEE. CDR3 nucleotide sequence: TGTGCCAGCAGCATGGGACAGGCCTACGAGCAGTACTTC. Translating gives CASSMGQAYEQYF.

In this sample, this clonotype turned up many times. This chain joins TRBV5-1 and TRBJ2-2, with D perhaps TRBD1 (6 bases). CDR3 size: 13 residues. Trimming took off 3 bases at V and 6 bases at J, with 9 bases between the two ends. CDR1 and CDR2 (germline): SGHRS, YFSETQ. The CDR3 region has the DNA TGCGCCAGCAGCTGGGGACATTCCGGGGAGCTGTTTTTT. Translation gives CASSWGHSGELFF.

In this sample, this clonotype turned up a few times. The J gene is TRBJ2-7, the V gene TRBV6-1, with 13 bases fitting TRBD2. CDR3 length: 15 amino acids. V shed 8 bases and J 1 base; nucleotides not matched to a gene: 5. CDR1 and CDR2 (germline): MNHNS, SASEGT. For the CDR3, the DNA is TGTGCCAGCTGGGGACTAGCGGGAACTTCCTACGAGCAGTACTTC. It yields the protein CASWGLAGTSYEQYF.